The text below deals with one T cell receptor beta chain. This sample was included in a study of control samples from healthy donors and cancer patients. Sequencing was performed with immunoSEQ multiplex PCR; in TCRdb, only in-frame clones are kept and a portion is missing. Of more than 85,000 clones listed, around nine tenths are singletons. This CDR3 is built from 13 residues. V was clipped by 7 bases and J by 7 bases; unmatched bases: 8. Germline V CDR1 and CDR2: SNHLY, FYNNEI. The sequenced sample was PBMCs. This clonotype was sampled from a woman aged 60 to 75 with lung cancer. This chain links TRBV2 with TRBJ1-2; 8 bases match TRBD1. In DNA, the CDR3 is TGTGCCAGCACCGAACGGACAGGGATTGGCTACACCTTC. Translating it yields CASTERTGIGYTF.